This TCR beta chain was documented in a study of beta chain features in type 1 diabetes. Whole-study findings and limits: Unsettled here was the matter of whether HLA type influences TCRB rearrangement.

The CDR3 consists of 14 residues. In germline, CDR1 is SGDLS, CDR2 YYNGEE. With V trimmed by 4 bases and J by 6 bases, 8 bases remained unmatched. This clone was counted a few times. Its antigen is not identified. It was via CD45RO/CCR7/CD25/CD127/CD95/CD27 that CD4+ naive, central memory, regulatory and stem cell-like memory cells were sorted. All of the isolated RNA was reverse transcribed, so expressed TCRB transcripts were sequenced. This table comes from immunoSEQ multiplex PCR, and its TCRdb copy is limited to in-frame clones, with some not included. Of 160,000 or so clones in the sample, approximately 8.4% were seen once.

The specimen was central memory CD4+ T cells from blood. The clonotype was recovered from a woman aged 18-29 years in good health. The J gene is TRBJ2-7, the V gene TRBV9; 9 bases are a match to TRBD1. The CDR3 coding sequence is TGTGCCAGCAGCCTCGGACAGGGGACTCTCGAGCAGTACTTC. Its translation: CASSLGQGTLEQYF.